This entry lists 19 T cell receptor beta chains sequenced from one sample in a study of CD8+ T cells in alopecia areata. Following RNA extraction, reverse transcription yielded cDNA that acted as the sequencing template. The repertoire was sequenced with immunoSEQ multiplex PCR; TCRdb's copy has only in-frame clones and lacks some. The sample yields approximately 170,000 clones, around 56% seen once. As for treatment: oral pan-JAK inhibitor, 5-10 mg twice daily. This specimen was CD4+ T cells sorted from blood, taken at week 4, from a patient treated with tofacitinib. The receptors originated from a human donor with alopecia areata.

This clone was detected only a few times. The CDR3 reads CASSQEAGGSNEQYF. The CDR3 DNA follows: TGCGCCAGCAGCCAAGAAGCGGGAGGCTCTAACGAGCAGTACTTC. This chain uses TRBV4-3 with TRBJ2-7, with 9 bases aligning to TRBD2. CDR3 length: 15 residues. Trimming took 0 bases from V and 5 from J; bases not matched to a gene: 5. Germline CDR1 reads LGHNA; CDR2 reads YSLEER.

This sequence joins TRBV30 and TRBJ1-1; D possibly corresponds to TRBD1 (6 bases). In germline, CDR1 is GTSNPN, CDR2 SVGIG (reference sequence). V lost 0 bases, J lost 1 base, and 12 bases lay in between. This CDR3 has 15 amino acids. CDR3 sequence reads: CAWSVRGGENTEAFF. The DNA for the CDR3 is TGTGCCTGGAGTGTACGTGGGGGCGAGAACACTGAAGCTTTCTTT.

The CDR3 loop is CATSGASFGYTF. Here the CDR3 DNA reads TGTGCCACCAGCGGAGCATCGTTTGGCTACACCTTC. The rearrangement links TRBV15 to TRBJ1-2, with D uncertain. Trimming shortened V by 5 bases and J by 7 bases, and 11 bases separated the two germline ends. The CDR3 loop spans 12 amino acids. Germline V gene lookup returns CDR1 LNHNV and CDR2 YYDKDF (reference sequence).

The V and J genes are TRBV27 and TRBJ2-1, with TRBD2 identical over 10 bases. The CDR3 is made up of 18 amino acids. V was pared by 5 bases and J by 0 bases, with 10 bases of the junction left unmatched. Germline CDR1 and CDR2: MNHEY and SMNVEV (reference sequence). The CDR3 DNA follows: TGTGCCAGCAGTCGCCGGTTGTCTAGCGGGAGCTCCTACAATGAGCAGTTCTTC. Its translation is CASSRRLSSGSSYNEQFF.

The V and J genes are TRBV30 and TRBJ2-2; TRBD1 might be the D (6 bases). Per the germline V gene, CDR1 is GTSNPN and CDR2 is SVGIG (reference sequence). Trimming cost V 0 bases and J 4 bases, with 21 bases left between them. CDR3 length: 18 amino acids. The CDR3 loop is CAWSVYRPRGTFTGELFF. CDR3 nucleotide sequence: TGTGCCTGGAGTGTATATAGGCCTCGAGGGACATTCACCGGGGAGCTGTTTTTT.

The DNA of the CDR3 is TGTGCCAGCAGCTCAGGGGACAAGGCTGCCTACGAGCAGTACTTC. It is translated as CASSSGDKAAYEQYF. The V and J genes are TRBV7-2 and TRBJ2-7; TRBD1 might be the D (6 bases). V was pared by 4 bases and J by 2 bases, with 15 bases between. The CDR3 runs to 15 residues. The germline V gene has CDR1 SGHTA and CDR2 FQGNSA. The whole variable domain, remainder taken from reference TRBV7-2 and TRBJ2-7, is GAGVSQSPSNKVTEKGKDVELRCDPISGHTALYWYRQSLGQGLEFLIYFQGNSAPDKSGLPSDRFSAERTGGSVSTLTIQRTQQEDSAVYLCASSSGDKAAYEQYFGPGTRLTVT.

This clone was counted only a few times. This chain connects TRBV18 to TRBJ2-6, with D hard to call. In germline, CDR1 is KGHSH, CDR2 LQKENI. The CDR3 is 13 amino acids. Trimming left V 2 bases short and J 1 base short, with 0 bases between. As DNA, the CDR3 is TGTGCCAGCTCACCATCTGGGGCCAACGTCCTGACTTTC. Translation: CASSPSGANVLTF.

V is TRBV18 and J is TRBJ2-1; 8 bases match TRBD1. This CDR3 is built from 14 residues. CDR1 KGHSH and CDR2 LQKENI come from the germline V gene. V shed 2 bases and J 12 bases; nucleotides not matched to a gene: 9. The CDR3 coding sequence is TGTGCCAGCTCACCAATAACAGGGGGTGTCGGGCAGTTCTTC. Its protein is CASSPITGGVGQFF.

This chain links TRBV7-9 with TRBJ2-7, with TRBD2 as a possible D gene (5 bases). The CDR3 has 13 residues. CDR1 and CDR2 from the germline V gene are SEHNR and FQNEAQ (reference sequence). Between the trimmed V and J ends, which lost 5 bases and 3 bases, there was a span of 11 bases. CDR3 DNA sequence: TGTGCCAGCAGCCTACCGGGGAGCTACGAGCAGTACTTC. This gives the protein CASSLPGSYEQYF.

This clone was observed a handful of times. This chain links TRBV29-1 with TRBJ2-2; 9 bases agree with TRBD1. V lost 7 bases to trimming and J lost 5 bases; unmatched junction nucleotides: 8. Per the germline V gene, CDR1 is SQVTM and CDR2 is ANQGSEA. The CDR3 has 14 amino acids. CDR3 coding DNA: TGCAGCGCCCGACAGGGGGTCGGTACCGGGGAGCTGTTTTTT. Protein: CSARQGVGTGELFF.

There are a few counts of this clone. This chain uses TRBV29-1 with TRBJ2-2; D is ambiguous. This CDR3 contains 15 residues. The ends were cut back, 1 base at V and 2 bases at J, with 11 bases in the middle. The V gene's germline CDR1 is SQVTM and CDR2 ANQGSEA. Here the CDR3 DNA reads TGCAGCGTTGAAGTTGGGGAAGTCAACACCGGGGAGCTGTTTTTT. Protein product: CSVEVGEVNTGELFF.

This clone was detected only a few times. The rearrangement uses TRBV29-1 and TRBJ1-2; TRBD1 agrees at 9 bases. The CDR3 is made up of 15 amino acids. Germline V gene sequence: CDR1 SQVTM, CDR2 ANQGSEA. V was pared by 5 bases and J by 3 bases, with 10 bases of the junction left unmatched. CDR3 nucleotides: TGCAGCGTTTATGTGCGCTGGGACAGGGACTATGGCTACACCTTC. Translating it yields CSVYVRWDRDYGYTF.

This clone was seen more than once but under ten times. The chain employs TRBV13 and TRBJ2-2; D perhaps matches TRBD1 (5 bases). This CDR3 is 13 amino acids long. V shed 6 bases and J shed 4 bases, with 9 bases lying between them. The germline CDR1 and CDR2 sequences are PRHDT and FYEKMQ (reference sequence). The CDR3 region is CASRPGSTGELFF. The CDR3 DNA reads as TGTGCCAGCAGGCCAGGGTCCACCGGGGAGCTGTTTTTT.

The J gene is TRBJ1-4, the V gene TRBV15, with D perhaps TRBD1 (6 bases). Germline V gene lookup returns CDR1 LNHNV and CDR2 YYDKDF (reference sequence). CDR3 length equals 15 residues. The ends were cut back, 0 bases at V and 8 bases at J, with 13 bases in the middle. CDR3 sequence reads: CATSRDADRREKLFF. For the CDR3, the DNA is TGTGCCACCAGCAGAGACGCTGACAGGCGGGAAAAACTGTTTTTT.

The genes are TRBV4-2 and TRBJ2-1; TRBD2 might be the D (5 bases). V dropped 2 bases and J dropped 8 bases, with 10 bases sitting between them. The CDR3 totals 13 residues. Germline V gives CDR1 LGHNA, CDR2 YNFKEQ. The CDR3 nucleotides read TGTGCCAGCAGCCAAAGGACTGGAGATGAGCAGTTCTTC. Its translation: CASSQRTGDEQFF.

This chain uses TRBV29-1 with TRBJ2-1, with D possibly being TRBD1 (5 bases). Trimming removed 5 bases from V and 7 bases from J, with 21 bases in between. CDR1 is SQVTM and CDR2 is ANQGSEA in the germline V gene. The CDR3 totals 15 residues. For the CDR3, the DNA is TGCAGCGTTAGGGGTTCTGGTCAGGGTGGGAATGAGCAGTTCTTC. Its protein product is CSVRGSGQGGNEQFF.

The chain uses TRBV30 and TRBJ1-2; no clear D gene. Trimming shortened V by 0 bases and J by 2 bases, and 13 bases separated the two germline ends. The CDR3 consists of 15 residues. Germline-derived CDR1 and CDR2 are GTSNPN and SVGIG (reference sequence). Here the CDR3 reads CAWSVPDRGNYGYTF. The CDR3 DNA reads TGTGCCTGGAGTGTACCAGATCGAGGGAACTATGGCTACACCTTC.

This chain connects TRBV30 to TRBJ2-2; maybe TRBD2 (5 bases). Trimming took 3 bases from V and 7 from J, leaving 15 bases between them. Per the germline V gene, CDR1 is GTSNPN and CDR2 is SVGIG (reference sequence). The CDR3 runs 14 residues. CDR3 in DNA: TGTGCCTGGAGGGTTGGGGAGAGGTTCGGGGAGCTGTTTTTT. Translated, it gives CAWRVGERFGELFF.

The rearrangement uses TRBV29-1 and TRBJ1-2; no reliable D call. CDR3 length equals 14 residues. Trimming took 3 bases from V and 6 from J, leaving 17 bases between them. Germline V gene lookup returns CDR1 SQVTM and CDR2 ANQGSEA. CDR3 residues: CSVDLTGVFHGYTF. CDR3 bases: TGCAGCGTTGACCTAACCGGGGTATTCCATGGCTACACCTTC.